The rows below give T cell receptor beta chains drawn from one sample of a study of blood T cell repertoires in COVID-19. Repertoires were generated with immunoSEQ multiplex PCR, while TCRdb's copy carries only in-frame clones and drops some. Of 250,000 to 300,000 clones in the sample, about nine tenths were seen once. The sample taken for sequencing was peripheral blood. The receptor set was obtained from a woman aged 55-69 years with acute or convalescent COVID-19. Both conserved end residues are part of each CDR3. Each record gives: V gene, J gene, D gene, clone size, CDR3 protein, CDR3 DNA. D genes are given only for firm matches. Clone size is shown for a subset of rows, as once, few, many or a class of expanded clone.

>TRBV11-2|TRBJ2-3|TRBD2|-
CASNPTSGGRTDTQYF
TGTGCCAGCAACCCGACTAGCGGGGGGCGCACAGATACGCAGTATTTT
>TRBV5-6|TRBJ1-2|TRBD1|-
CASSYAGGGSEGYTF
TGTGCCAGCAGCTACGCAGGGGGCGGCTCAGAAGGCTACACCTTC
>TRBV9|TRBJ2-7|TRBD2|-
CASSVEGGTSGSPWEQYF
TGTGCCAGCAGCGTAGAAGGGGGGACTAGCGGGAGCCCCTGGGAGCAGTACTTC
>TRBV6-1|TRBJ1-4|TRBD1|-
CASSELDREQKLFF
TGTGCCAGCAGTGAATTGGACAGGGAACAAAAACTGTTTTTT
>TRBV3-1/TRBV3-2|TRBJ1-3|TRBD1|-
CASSQVGLQGSGNTIYF
TGTGCCAGCAGCCAAGTTGGGTTACAGGGGTCGGGAAACACCATATATTTT
>TRBV30|TRBJ2-7|TRBD1|-
CAWSAGTVIGEQYF
TGTGCCTGGAGTGCCGGGACAGTGATTGGCGAGCAGTACTTC
>TRBV6-2/TRBV6-3|TRBJ2-7|-|-
CASSYGHLSSYEQYF
TGTGCCAGCAGTTACGGACACTTGAGCTCCTACGAGCAGTACTTC
>TRBV5-1|TRBJ2-3|-|-
CASSKGQMFYTDTQYF
TGCGCCAGCAGCAAAGGACAGATGTTCTACACAGATACGCAGTATTTT
>TRBV11-2|TRBJ2-3|TRBD2|-
CASSSGRESTDTQYF
TGTGCCAGCAGCTCAGGGAGGGAAAGCACAGATACGCAGTATTTT
>TRBV4-3|TRBJ2-2|-|-
CASSPQNPNSGELFF
TGCGCCAGCAGCCCTCAGAATCCTAACAGCGGGGAGCTGTTTTTT
>TRBV24-1|TRBJ1-5|-|-
CATSDLANQPQHF
TGTGCCACCAGTGATTTGGCGAATCAGCCCCAGCATTTT
>TRBV5-1|TRBJ2-2|-|-
CASSLSTGGPGTGELFF
TGCGCCAGCAGTTTGTCAACCGGGGGGCCGGGGACCGGGGAGCTGTTTTTT
>TRBV5-4|TRBJ2-5|-|-
CASSLVATQETQYF
TGTGCCAGCAGCTTGGTAGCGACCCAAGAGACCCAGTACTTC
>TRBV5-5|TRBJ2-5|-|-
CASSRAPGQETQYF
TGTGCCAGCAGCAGGGCGCCGGGACAAGAGACCCAGTACTTC
>TRBV7-2|TRBJ1-4|TRBD1|-
CASSLDGTATEKLFF
TGTGCCAGCAGCTTAGATGGGACAGCTACCGAAAAACTGTTTTTT
>TRBV5-4|TRBJ1-2|TRBD1|-
CASSPEPGQGYGYTF
TGTGCCAGCAGCCCGGAGCCGGGACAGGGGTATGGCTACACCTTC
>TRBV6-5|TRBJ2-2|-|-
CASSRGMNTGELFF
TGTGCCAGCAGTCGGGGGATGAACACCGGGGAGCTGTTTTTT
>TRBV5-4|TRBJ2-7|TRBD2|-
CASSYFRGSGRPHEQYF
TGTGCCAGCAGCTACTTCCGGGGGAGCGGGAGACCCCACGAGCAGTACTTC
>TRBV6-6|TRBJ1-2|TRBD1|-
CASTPGQGYGYTF
TGTGCCAGCACTCCGGGACAGGGCTATGGCTACACCTTC
>TRBV9|TRBJ1-2|TRBD1|-
CASSVARQGVNGYTF
TGTGCCAGCAGCGTAGCTAGGCAGGGGGTTAATGGCTACACCTTC
>TRBV2|TRBJ1-1|-|once
CASKWRLMNTEAFF
TGTGCCAGCAAGTGGCGGCTCATGAACACTGAAGCTTTCTTT
>TRBV7-3|TRBJ2-5|TRBD2|-
CASSIASGARETQYF
TGTGCCAGCAGCATAGCTAGCGGGGCTCGAGAGACCCAGTACTTC
>TRBV7-7|TRBJ1-5|TRBD1|-
CASGAPGQGDQPQHF
TGTGCCTCTGGGGCACCGGGACAGGGCGATCAGCCCCAGCATTTT
>TRBV4-1|TRBJ2-1|TRBD2|once
CASRSREGHEQFF
TGCGCCAGCAGGAGTCGGGAGGGCCATGAGCAGTTCTTC
>TRBV5-5|TRBJ2-7|-|-
CASSLAGPYEQYF
TGTGCCAGCAGCTTGGCAGGGCCCTACGAGCAGTACTTC
>TRBV5-6|TRBJ1-6|TRBD1|-
CASRRRTGLASPLHF
TGTGCCAGCAGACGGCGGACAGGGCTTGCGTCACCCCTCCACTTT
>TRBV2|TRBJ1-1|-|-
CASQAGEAFF
TGTGCCAGTCAAGCTGGTGAAGCTTTCTTT
>TRBV30|TRBJ2-1|-|-
CAWSEDGEQFF
TGTGCCTGGAGTGAAGATGGCGAGCAGTTCTTC
>TRBV6-5|TRBJ2-7|TRBD1|-
CASSRDRGTYEQYF
TGTGCCAGCAGTCGGGACAGGGGAACCTACGAGCAGTACTTC
>TRBV11-2|TRBJ2-1|-|-
CASSLAVGGEQFF
TGTGCCAGCAGCCTAGCGGTAGGGGGTGAGCAGTTCTTC
>TRBV14|TRBJ1-2|-|-
CASRLTGINYGYTF
TGTGCCAGCAGGTTGACAGGCATAAACTATGGCTACACCTTC
>TRBV24-1|TRBJ2-1|-|-
CATSDQGPSSNEQFF
TGTGCCACCAGTGACCAGGGCCCATCTTCCAATGAGCAGTTCTTC
>TRBV19|TRBJ1-1|-|-
CASSPLGQGPTEAFF
TGTGCCAGTAGTCCTCTCGGGCAGGGGCCCACTGAAGCTTTCTTT
>TRBV9|TRBJ2-5|TRBD2|-
CASSVASGGRQTQYF
TGTGCCAGCAGCGTAGCCAGCGGGGGGAGGCAGACCCAGTACTTC
>TRBV25-1|TRBJ2-1|TRBD1|many
CASETGTGNEQFF
TGTGCCAGCGAGACAGGGACAGGGAATGAGCAGTTCTTC
>TRBV7-9|TRBJ1-6|-|-
CASSFVTGDNSPLHF
TGTGCCAGCAGCTTCGTGACAGGAGATAATTCACCCCTCCACTTT
>TRBV11-3|TRBJ2-2|-|-
CASSPFGGQAGELFF
TGTGCCAGCAGCCCCTTCGGCGGGCAAGCCGGGGAGCTGTTTTTT
>TRBV7-3|TRBJ2-7|TRBD1|-
CASSLDRVSEQYF
TGTGCCAGCAGCTTAGACAGGGTTTCCGAGCAGTACTTC
>TRBV12-5|TRBJ2-3|TRBD2|-
CASGFEMGLAGLDTQYF
TGTGCTAGTGGTTTCGAAATGGGACTAGCGGGTTTAGATACGCAGTATTTT
>TRBV14|TRBJ2-1|-|-
CASSPGWDEQFF
TGTGCCAGCAGCCCCGGGTGGGATGAGCAGTTCTTC
>TRBV30|TRBJ1-6|TRBD1|few
CAWSGTVDSPLHF
TGTGCCTGGAGCGGGACAGTTGATTCACCCCTCCACTTT
>TRBV7-2|TRBJ1-2|-|-
CASSRAGGPNYGYTF
TGTGCCAGCAGCCGCGCTGGAGGGCCCAACTATGGCTACACCTTC
>TRBV11-2|TRBJ2-7|TRBD1|-
CASSLGTGQSYEQYF
TGTGCCAGCAGCTTAGGGACAGGGCAGTCTTACGAGCAGTACTTC